This T cell receptor (beta chain) derives from a study of cytotoxic CD8 clonotypes in ibrutinib-treated CLL. Study-level results: Different sampling times were used for sustained-remission and progressing patients.

Comment on this clone: Its antigen is still unknown.

Deep sequencing aimed at 1 in 200,000 to 1 in 1 million T cells' resolution. Only in-frame clones appear in the TCRdb table, and some are missing; sequencing was by immunoSEQ multiplex PCR. The sample holds roughly 60,000 clones, roughly 70% seen once. This CDR3 spans 17 amino acids. J was trimmed by 5 bases and V by 1 base; bases with no gene match: 6. CDR1 and CDR2 from the germline V gene are SGHRS and YFSETQ. Sequenced here: PBMCs, sampled after 12 months of ibrutinib treatment. The genes are TRBV5-1 and TRBJ1-6; 10 nucleotides line up with TRBD1. This TCR derives from a human donor with chronic lymphocytic leukemia. CDR3 bases: TGCGCCAGCAGCTTGCCTCCCGGGACAGGGGATAATTCACCCCTCCACTTT. Translation gives CASSLPPGTGDNSPLHF.